This TCR beta chain was retrieved from a study of blood T cell repertoires in COVID-19 (dated by TCRdb to 2020 to 2022). Regarding the complete study: Collaborator samples came from the United States, Italy and Spain and covered acute and convalescent phases of COVID-19. Where available, HLA class I and class II types were obtained from metadata supplied by the sample provider rather than from assay-based typing. Sample metadata almost always included a de-identified subject ID, COVID-19 status, age in years and sex. The prospective study material was composed of cDNA or gDNA derived from T cells, B-cell-depleted T cells, or PBMCs. The samples were drawn from two sources: the first 160 participants of the ongoing ImmuneRACE study, and 1,254 subjects contributed by 6 global collaborators. The repertoires were released in a freely available public database meant as a resource for research on the immune response to SARS-CoV-2. Subjects who had been exposed to COVID-19, were actively infected with it, or had recovered from it provided the deeply sampled blood TCRbeta repertoires that made up the dataset. On the study overall, not on this receptor specifically: The quantity of clinical and demographic metadata differed by source and by participant and was supplied without curation.

TCRbeta CDR3 regions were amplified from genomic DNA by means of the immunoSEQ Assay, a bias-controlled multiplex PCR. As for the authors' bioinformatics: Within the assay, amplification of reference gene primers was used to estimate how many nucleated cells each sample contained. To quantify the absolute abundance of each unique TCRbeta CDR3 rearrangement, sequence reads were collapsed and filtered. Productive Simpson clonality was computed per sample as the square root of Simpson's diversity index over productive rearrangements. Entries here come from immuneACCESS through TCRdb and include only in-frame sequences with V and J called. Some clones fail to appear in such tables; in the studies checked, an unresolved V gene covers under half of the shortfall, and the cause of the remainder is unknown. V and J calls and clone size are copied from that table; D and trimming were computed from the DNA. The sample data list about 320,000 clones, and roughly 86% of these were observed just once. The top ten clonotypes cover under 2% of the sample.

Worth noting for this clone: Its antigen is currently not known. No much larger clone exists at a distance of one base, and base qualities are not known.

Each collaborating institution followed its own protocols to collect whole blood in K2EDTA tubes. For TCRbeta analysis, collaborators shipped samples as frozen whole blood, isolated PBMCs, or DNA extracted from either of those sample types. CDR1 SGHTA and CDR2 FQGTGA were looked up in the germline V gene. Germline trimming amounts to 6 bases on V and 1 base on J, with 2 as the count of junction bases outside the gene matches. The CDR3, cysteine through phenylalanine, is 14 amino acids long. The retained sequence is limited to the CDR3, 42 bases, with the frame set at the first base. Sequencing was performed on peripheral blood. The TCR originated in a woman aged 45-65 years with acute or convalescent COVID-19. This chain is built from TRBV7-3 and TRBJ2-3, with 9 bases aligning to TRBD1. In nucleotides, the sequence is TGTGCCAGCAGTCGGACAGGGGGCACAGATACGCAGTATTTT. It translates as CASSRTGGTDTQYF.